Listed below are T cell receptor beta chains from one sample, sequenced in a study of blood T cell repertoires in COVID-19. The assay was immunoSEQ multiplex PCR, and TCRdb's table has in-frame clones only and misses some. Of 15,000 to 20,000 clones detected, around 82% appear once; the ten largest clones hold around a fifth. Sequenced: peripheral blood. These receptors were obtained from a man older than 75 with active COVID-19. Both conserved end residues are part of each CDR3. The D gene is left open where the match is weak. The listing skips clone size in some rows; elsewhere it reads once, few, many or a size class.

d_call	v_call	j_call	clone_size	cdr3_aa	cdr3_nt
.	TRBV28	TRBJ2-3	.	CASSPRRDYRTQYF	TGTGCCAGCAGTCCACGTCGAGACTACCGAACGCAGTATTTT
.	TRBV5-6	TRBJ2-1	.	CASSHPGVPGQFF	TGTGCCAGCAGTCATCCGGGGGTACCGGGGCAGTTCTTC
TRBD2	TRBV10-3	TRBJ2-2	.	CAISDVAGVTGELFF	TGTGCCATCAGTGACGTAGCGGGAGTAACCGGGGAGCTGTTTTTT
TRBD1	TRBV29-1	TRBJ1-2	.	CSVDSGTGAGYTF	TGCAGCGTTGACTCGGGGACAGGGGCTGGCTACACCTTC
.	TRBV10-3	TRBJ2-2	.	CAISFSGSGELFF	TGTGCCATCAGTTTCAGTGGTTCCGGGGAGCTGTTTTTT
.	TRBV19	TRBJ2-2	.	CASSPRGTGELFF	TGTGCCAGTAGTCCCCGGGGCACCGGGGAGCTGTTTTTT
TRBD2	TRBV7-7	TRBJ2-1	.	CASSPGTSGSNEQFF	TGTGCCAGCAGCCCCGGGACTAGCGGGAGTAATGAGCAGTTCTTC
.	TRBV6-1	TRBJ1-2	.	CASSEEVSGTF	TGTGCCAGCAGTGAAGAGGTGTCGGGCACCTTC
.	TRBV5-5	TRBJ1-5	once	CASSDPGSGQPQHF	TGTGCCAGCAGCGACCCAGGATCAGGTCAGCCCCAGCATTTT
TRBD2	TRBV10-1	TRBJ2-2	.	CASSGLAGGGGELFF	TGCGCCAGCAGTGGACTAGCGGGAGGTGGCGGGGAGCTGTTTTTT
TRBD1	TRBV24-1	TRBJ2-2	.	CATGTEWPGELFF	TGTGCCACTGGGACAGAATGGCCCGGGGAGCTGTTTTTT
.	TRBV7-9	TRBJ2-3	.	CASSRGTMTSIPDTQYF	TGTGCCAGCAGCAGGGGTACAATGACTAGTATCCCAGATACGCAGTATTTT
TRBD1	TRBV28	TRBJ2-5	.	CASRQGVETQYF	TGTGCCAGCCGACAGGGAGTAGAGACCCAGTACTTC
TRBD1	TRBV2	TRBJ1-1	.	CASSRPTGGNAFF	TGTGCCAGCAGTCGCCCCACAGGGGGTAACGCTTTCTTT
TRBD2	TRBV28	TRBJ2-1	.	CASSPLAGGPKYNEQFF	TGTGCCAGCAGTCCCCTAGCGGGAGGGCCTAAGTACAATGAGCAGTTCTTC
TRBD2	TRBV5-1	TRBJ2-3	.	CASSLVAGETDTQYF	TGCGCCAGCAGCTTGGTGGCGGGAGAAACAGATACGCAGTATTTT
.	TRBV9	TRBJ2-2	few	CASSVTPGVAGELFF	TGTGCCAGCAGCGTAACCCCAGGGGTTGCCGGGGAGCTGTTTTTT
.	TRBV14	TRBJ2-3	.	CASSPRRGQGTDTQYF	TGTGCCAGCAGTCCTCGGAGGGGGCAGGGCACAGATACGCAGTATTTT
.	TRBV7-8	TRBJ1-4	.	CASSPTTFGKLFF	TGTGCCAGCAGCCCCACGACTTTTGGAAAACTGTTTTTT
TRBD1	TRBV19	TRBJ2-2	.	CATRRDRVNTGELFF	TGTGCCACCCGGCGGGACAGGGTAAACACCGGGGAGCTGTTTTTT
TRBD1	TRBV6-5	TRBJ2-7	few	CASRRQGSYEQYF	TGTGCCAGCAGGCGACAGGGCTCCTACGAGCAGTACTTC
TRBD1	TRBV27	TRBJ1-2	.	CASSSTGGGYGYTF	TGTGCCAGCAGTTCAACAGGGGGCGGCTATGGCTACACCTTC
.	TRBV28	TRBJ1-2	.	CASSFTYNYGYTF	TGTGCCAGCAGTTTTACATATAACTATGGCTACACCTTC
TRBD1	TRBV6-5	TRBJ2-1	.	CASSAGTGGFNEQFF	TGTGCCAGCAGCGCCGGGACAGGGGGCTTTAATGAGCAGTTCTTC
TRBD2	TRBV6-4	TRBJ2-4	.	CASTTGTSENIQYF	TGTGCCAGCACCACCGGGACTAGCGAAAACATTCAGTACTTC
.	TRBV19	TRBJ1-4	.	CASAHKPHRVDEKLFF	TGTGCCAGTGCCCACAAGCCACACAGGGTCGATGAAAAACTGTTTTTT
.	TRBV5-6	TRBJ2-2	few	CASLDRGLFTGELFF	TGTGCCAGTCTTGACAGGGGACTATTCACCGGGGAGCTGTTTTTT
.	TRBV3-1/TRBV3-2	TRBJ2-1	.	CASSQGNSPSDEQFF	TGTGCCAGCAGCCAAGGGAATTCCCCTAGCGATGAGCAGTTCTTC
TRBD2	TRBV4-3	TRBJ2-1	.	CASSQELAGEGNEQFF	TGCGCCAGCAGCCAAGAACTAGCGGGAGAAGGGAATGAGCAGTTCTTC